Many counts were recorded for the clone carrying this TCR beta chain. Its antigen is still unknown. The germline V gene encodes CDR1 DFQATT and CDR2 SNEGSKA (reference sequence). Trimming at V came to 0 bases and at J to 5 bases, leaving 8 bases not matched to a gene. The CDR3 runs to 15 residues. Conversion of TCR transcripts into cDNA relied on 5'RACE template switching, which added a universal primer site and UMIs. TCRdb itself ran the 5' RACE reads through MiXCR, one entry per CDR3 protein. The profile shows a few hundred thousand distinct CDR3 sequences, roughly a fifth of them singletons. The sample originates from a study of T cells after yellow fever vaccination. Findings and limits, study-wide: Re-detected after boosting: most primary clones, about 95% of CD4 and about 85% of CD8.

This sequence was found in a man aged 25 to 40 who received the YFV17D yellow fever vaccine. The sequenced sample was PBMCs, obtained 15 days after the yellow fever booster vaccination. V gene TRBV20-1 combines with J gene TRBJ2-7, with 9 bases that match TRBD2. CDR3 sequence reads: CSARDLVAGVDEQYF. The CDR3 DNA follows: TGCAGTGCTAGAGATCTAGTAGCGGGAGTAGACGAGCAGTACTTC.